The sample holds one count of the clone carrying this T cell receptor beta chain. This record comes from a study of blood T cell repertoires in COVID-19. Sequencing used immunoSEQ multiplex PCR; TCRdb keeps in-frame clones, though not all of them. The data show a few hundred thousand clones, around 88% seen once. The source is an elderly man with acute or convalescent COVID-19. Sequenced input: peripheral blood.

The CDR3 bases are TGTGCCAGCAGTGAATGGGCAGGGCACTATGGCTACACCTTC. The encoded protein is CASSEWAGHYGYTF. V usage is TRBV25-1 and J usage is TRBJ1-2, with D possibly being TRBD1 (5 bases). The CDR3 has 14 residues. Germline V CDR1 and CDR2: MGHDK, SYGVNS. Trimming removed 1 base at V and 3 bases at J, with 9 bases between.